This T cell receptor (beta chain) was documented in a study of blood T cell repertoires in COVID-19. About the study: Italy, Spain and the United States were the sources of the convalescent and acute COVID-19 samples.

This clone was counted between two and nine times. V lost 3 bases, J lost 6 bases, and 6 bases stayed unmatched. CDR1 is LGHDT, CDR2 YNNKEL, per germline (reference sequence). CDR3 size: 15 residues. In the original processing: Nucleated cell number was recorded as an estimate derived from reference gene primer amplification. The table came from immunoSEQ multiplex PCR; TCRdb's copy has only in-frame clones and leaves some out. V, J and clone size reflect that table, while D and trimming were determined from the DNA. The repertoire includes some 140,000 clones, 70% to 85% of them detected once, and approximately 0.6% sits in the top ten. Enrolled during active infection, Seattle patients were then followed longitudinally.

The genes are TRBV3-1 (or the pseudogene TRBV3-2) and TRBJ1-3; 9 bases match TRBD1. Input material: peripheral blood. The TCR was taken from a man between 60 and 70 years old with COVID-19, enrolled during active disease. As DNA, the CDR3 is TGTGCCAGCAGCCAGGGGGACAGGGTGGCAAACACCATATATTTT. Amino acids: CASSQGDRVANTIYF.